This T cell receptor (beta chain) was profiled in a study of T cells in Graves' hyperthyroidism and ophthalmopathy. Study-wide background: Peripheral blood specimens were obtained at initial diagnosis, prior to any treatment.

The CDR3 contains 18 residues. Germline CDR1 and CDR2: SGDLS and YYNGEE. V was clipped by 2 bases and J by 8 bases; unmatched bases: 15. This clonotype was observed many times. The antigen is unknown. Investigators excluded patients with uncontrolled infection, other autoimmune disease, pregnancy or lactation. Isolation of PBMCs was performed on roughly 9 ml fresh peripheral blood. From RNA transcripts, TCR beta CDR3 regions were amplified. The HTBI primer set was used in a first-round RT-PCR of the TCR CDR3. TCRdb reanalysed the multiplex PCR reads using MiXCR and keeps one entry per CDR3 protein. Of about 200,000 distinct CDR3 sequences listed, roughly a sixth are singletons. Study conclusions and caveats: Progression to ophthalmopathy was predicted a median of about 6.6 months early.

The sample consisted of blood. The TCR sequence derives from a woman aged 45-65 years with Graves' hyperthyroidism. The rearrangement joins TRBV9 to TRBJ2-1, with 11 bases aligning to TRBD2. The chain's CDR3 is CASSVIGIAGGLGYEQFF. The DNA for the CDR3 is TGTGCCAGCAGCGTCATCGGAATAGCGGGAGGGTTAGGCTATGAGCAGTTCTTC.